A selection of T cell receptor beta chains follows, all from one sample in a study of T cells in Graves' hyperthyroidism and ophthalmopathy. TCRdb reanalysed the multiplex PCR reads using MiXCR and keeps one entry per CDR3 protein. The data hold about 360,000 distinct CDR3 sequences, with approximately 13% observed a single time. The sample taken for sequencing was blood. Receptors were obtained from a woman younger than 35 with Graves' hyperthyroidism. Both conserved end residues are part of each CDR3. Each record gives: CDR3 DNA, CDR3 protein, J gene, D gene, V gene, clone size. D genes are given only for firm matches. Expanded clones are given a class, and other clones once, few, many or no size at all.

TGTGCCACCAGCAGACTTACTAGCGGGGGATCCTACGAGCAGTACTTC,CATSRLTSGGSYEQYF,TRBJ2-7,TRBD2,TRBV15,many
TGCGCCAGCAGCCAAGTCTACCGGGACAGGGGTCCCACTGAAGCTTTCTTT,CASSQVYRDRGPTEAFF,TRBJ1-1,TRBD1,TRBV4-1,many
TGTGCCATCACCCTAGACAAGAACTATGGCTACACCTTC,CAITLDKNYGYTF,TRBJ1-2,.,TRBV10-3,.
TGTGCCAGCGGGTTGATTTACAATGGGCAGTTCTTC,CASGLIYNGQFF,TRBJ2-1,.,TRBV27,.
TGCAGTGCTAGGGGACAGGCTGGGGGCTACACCTTC,CSARGQAGGYTF,TRBJ1-2,TRBD1,TRBV20-1,many
TGTGCCAGCAGTTTATCGCCGGGACAGGTCTACGAGCAGTACTTC,CASSLSPGQVYEQYF,TRBJ2-7,TRBD1,TRBV27,many
TGTGCCAGCAGCTTGGGAGGACAGGGATCATCATATAGCAATCAGCCCCAGCATTTT,CASSLGGQGSSYSNQPQHF,TRBJ1-5,TRBD1,TRBV5-5,.
TGTGCCGGTTCATCTGGAAACACCATATATTTT,CAGSSGNTIYF,TRBJ1-3,.,TRBV12-3/TRBV12-4,many
TGCAGTGGCTTTGAAGGGTTAGGCCAGCCCCAGCATTTT,CSGFEGLGQPQHF,TRBJ1-5,.,TRBV20-1,.
TGTGCCAGCAGAACCCCTGCAGAGAGCACCGGGGAGCTGTTTTTT,CASRTPAESTGELFF,TRBJ2-2,.,TRBV12-3/TRBV12-4,.
TGTGCCAGCAGCTACGGACAGGGACCTAATTCACCCCTCCACTTT,CASSYGQGPNSPLHF,TRBJ1-6,TRBD1,TRBV11-2,many
TGTGCCAGCTCGCCCGGCGGGGGGCGCGTGGTGGTTCCGAATGAGCAGTTCTTC,CASSPGGGRVVVPNEQFF,TRBJ2-1,TRBD2,TRBV18,many
TGCAGTGCTAGCCTACACTCCATTCTCATCAACAATGAGCAGTTCTTC,CSASLHSILINNEQFF,TRBJ2-1,.,TRBV20-1,many
TGTGCCACCGGGACCGCAGATACGCAGTATTTT,CATGTADTQYF,TRBJ2-3,.,TRBV10-3,.
TGCGCCAGCAGCCAAGGACAAGGTTCGCTCGATCAGCCCCAGCATTTT,CASSQGQGSLDQPQHF,TRBJ1-5,.,TRBV4-1,many
TGTGCCAGCAGCCCCAGGGTAATGGAGGATACGCAGTATTTT,CASSPRVMEDTQYF,TRBJ2-3,.,TRBV14,many
TGTGCCTGGAGGAGGGGAGGCAGGTACACTGAAGCTTTCTTT,CAWRRGGRYTEAFF,TRBJ1-1,.,TRBV30,many
TGCAGCGTTGATTACAACACCGGGGAGCTGTTTTTT,CSVDYNTGELFF,TRBJ2-2,.,TRBV29-1,many
TGTGCCAGCAGCTCGGAGGATGAGCAGTTCTTC,CASSSEDEQFF,TRBJ2-1,.,TRBV13,many
TGTGCCAGCACCGGATCAGGGGTCAGCTCCTACAATGAGCAGTTCTTC,CASTGSGVSSYNEQFF,TRBJ2-1,.,TRBV12-3/TRBV12-4,many
TGTGCCAGCAGCTCCCTAGGGTTCAATGAGCAGTTCTTC,CASSSLGFNEQFF,TRBJ2-1,.,TRBV7-2,.
TGTGCCAGCAGCTTGGGCAGGTCAGGGACTGAAGCTTTCTTT,CASSLGRSGTEAFF,TRBJ1-1,.,TRBV5-5,many
TGTGCCAGCAGTGCCCATAGGACAACTTCGACGGACTATGGCTACACCTTC,CASSAHRTTSTDYGYTF,TRBJ1-2,.,TRBV6-2/TRBV6-3,many
TGCAGTGTAGGGGGACATAGCAATCAGCCCCAGCATTTT,CSVGGHSNQPQHF,TRBJ1-5,.,TRBV20-1,many
TGTGCCAGCAGGGGACAGGGGACTTACACAGATACGCAGTATTTT,CASRGQGTYTDTQYF,TRBJ2-3,TRBD1,TRBV6-1,many
TGTGCCAGCAGCTCGAGCGGGGAGCAGTACTTC,CASSSSGEQYF,TRBJ2-7,.,TRBV7-9,many
TGTGCCAGTGGGGACGTTAAGGAGACCCAGTACTTC,CASGDVKETQYF,TRBJ2-5,.,TRBV6-1,many
TGTGCCACCAGGGTATCTGCCGCGAACACCGGGGAGCTGTTTTTT,CATRVSAANTGELFF,TRBJ2-2,.,TRBV12-3/TRBV12-4,many
TGTGCCAGCAGTGCCCTGACCGTCCTACCGGGACAGAGAAATTCACCCCTCCACTTT,CASSALTVLPGQRNSPLHF,TRBJ1-6,TRBD1,TRBV6-1,many
TGTGCCAGCAGCTACGGATGGGCCTTGGGGCCGTTGCTCACCGGGGAGCTGTTTTTT,CASSYGWALGPLLTGELFF,TRBJ2-2,.,TRBV6-1,many
TGTGCCAGCAGTCAACTTAAGCGGACGATTATCTACGAGCAGTACTTC,CASSQLKRTIIYEQYF,TRBJ2-7,.,TRBV6-2/TRBV6-3,many
TGCAGTGCCCGGGGGTTCGACAGATCAGCTAACTATGGCTACACCTTC,CSARGFDRSANYGYTF,TRBJ1-2,.,TRBV20-1,many
TGTGCCAGCAGTACCACGGGGTTCGGGACCCAGTACTTC,CASSTTGFGTQYF,TRBJ2-5,.,TRBV27,many
TGTGCCAGCAGCCCGGGAGGGACCCGGACAGGAGACACTGAAGCTTTCTTT,CASSPGGTRTGDTEAFF,TRBJ1-1,TRBD1,TRBV14,many
TGTGCCAGCTCACCGTCAGGGGATAACTATGGCTACACCTTC,CASSPSGDNYGYTF,TRBJ1-2,.,TRBV18,many
TGTGCCAGCAGTTTTAGGGAGTACACCGGGGAGCTGTTTTTT,CASSFREYTGELFF,TRBJ2-2,.,TRBV12-3/TRBV12-4,many
TGCGCCAGCAGCTTGGAGACTAGCGGCCAAGAGACCCAGTACTTC,CASSLETSGQETQYF,TRBJ2-5,TRBD2,TRBV5-1,few
TGTGCCAGCAAGTTAGTAGCGGGGACCGGGGAGCTGTTTTTT,CASKLVAGTGELFF,TRBJ2-2,TRBD2,TRBV7-2,many